This paragraph reports one TCR beta chain. The sample is drawn from a study of blood T cell repertoires in COVID-19. Study in general: Samples representing acute and convalescent COVID-19 were sourced from the United States, Italy and Spain. From T cells, B-cell-depleted T cells, or PBMCs came the material, which was cDNA or gDNA.

In the original analysis: By means of reference gene primer amplification, nucleated cell counts were estimated. Data came from immunoSEQ multiplex PCR; TCRdb stores just in-frame clones and leaves some out. For V, J and clone size, that table is used; D and trimming come from the DNA. The sample lists some 40,000 clones, 70% to 90% occurring once. CDR3 length: 15 amino acids. The junction had 6 bases not matched to a gene; V was cut back by 7 bases and J by 6 bases. Germline values: CDR1 MNHEY, CDR2 SMNVEV (reference sequence). The chain recombines TRBV27 with TRBJ2-1; the match to TRBD2 covers 13 bases. Sequenced sample: peripheral blood. The origin of this receptor is a human donor in a cohort sampled during active COVID-19. The CDR3 nucleotides are TGTGCCAGCACCTGGGGGACTAGCGGGACCAATGAGCAGTTCTTC. It yields the protein CASTWGTSGTNEQFF.